The clone carrying this T cell receptor beta chain has at least ten counts. Its specificity is unknown. The CDR3 is 17 amino acids. The germline CDR1 and CDR2 sequences are SGDLS and YYNGEE. With 0 bases clipped from V and 0 bases from J, the junction kept 4 bases outside the gene matches. This entry belongs to a study of T cells in Graves' hyperthyroidism and ophthalmopathy. Findings and caveats of the study: Using 13 V-J features, a model discriminated ophthalmopathy from stable hyperthyroidism.

Template material for amplifying TCR beta CDR3 regions consisted of RNA transcripts. Initially, a first-round RT-PCR of the TCR CDR3 employed the HTBI primer set. Each CDR3 protein gets one entry after TCRdb re-called the multiplex PCR reads with MiXCR. The table has 640,000 or so distinct CDR3 sequences, approximately 15% seen once. Specimen: blood. The chain links TRBV9 to TRBJ2-1, with 9 nucleotides matching TRBD2. This receptor was identified in a woman aged 18-29 years with Graves' ophthalmopathy. The CDR3 DNA sequence: TGTGCCAGCAGCGTAGCCCCTAGCGGGACCTCCTACAATGAGCAGTTCTTC. Translation: CASSVAPSGTSYNEQFF.